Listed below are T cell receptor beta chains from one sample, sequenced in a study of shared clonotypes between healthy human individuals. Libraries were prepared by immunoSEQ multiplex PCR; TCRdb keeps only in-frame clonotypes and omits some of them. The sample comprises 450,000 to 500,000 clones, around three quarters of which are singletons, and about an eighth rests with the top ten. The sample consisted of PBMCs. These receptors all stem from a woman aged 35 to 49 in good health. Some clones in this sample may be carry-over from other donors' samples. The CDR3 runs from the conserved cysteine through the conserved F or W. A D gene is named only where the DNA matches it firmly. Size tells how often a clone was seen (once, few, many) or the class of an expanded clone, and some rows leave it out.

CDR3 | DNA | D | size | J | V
CASSIVPGGGNTEAFF | TGTGCCAGTAGTATAGTACCGGGAGGCGGGAACACTGAAGCTTTCTTT | NA | NA | TRBJ1-1 | TRBV19
CASSLANEQYF | TGCGCCAGCAGCTTGGCCAACGAGCAGTACTTC | NA | NA | TRBJ2-7 | TRBV5-1
CASSIQPGQGGETQYF | TGTGCCAGTAGTATTCAGCCGGGACAGGGTGGAGAGACCCAGTACTTC | TRBD1 | few | TRBJ2-5 | TRBV19
CSVAGQTNYGYTF | TGCAGCGTCGCCGGACAGACTAACTATGGCTACACCTTC | NA | NA | TRBJ1-2 | TRBV29-1
CASSFRGQGTEAFF | TGTGCCAGCAGCTTCAGGGGACAGGGGACTGAAGCTTTCTTT | TRBD1 | NA | TRBJ1-1 | TRBV9
CASSLTGGPGTEAFF | TGTGCCAGCAGCTTAACGGGGGGTCCGGGCACTGAAGCTTTCTTT | NA | NA | TRBJ1-1 | TRBV7-9
CASSLVGEPYNEQFF | TGTGCCAGCAGCTTGGTGGGGGAACCCTACAATGAGCAGTTCTTC | NA | NA | TRBJ2-1 | TRBV5-6
CASRTSGRRYEQYF | TGCGCCAGCAGGACCAGCGGGAGAAGGTACGAGCAGTACTTC | TRBD2 | NA | TRBJ2-7 | TRBV5-1
CASSLDGENTEAFF | TGTGCCAGCAGCTTGGATGGAGAAAACACTGAAGCTTTCTTT | NA | NA | TRBJ1-1 | TRBV5-4
CASSQDGGRVWETQYF | TGTGCCAGCAGCCAAGATGGGGGTAGGGTGTGGGAGACCCAGTACTTC | NA | NA | TRBJ2-5 | TRBV4-2
CASSTSGAYEQYF | TGTGCCAGCAGCACTAGCGGGGCCTACGAGCAGTACTTC | TRBD2 | NA | TRBJ2-7 | TRBV7-6